The next 20 T cell receptor beta chains were all read from a single sample in a study of CD8 T cells in ankylosing spondylitis. TCRdb fed the 5' RACE reads into MiXCR, producing one record per CDR3 protein. Seen here are approximately 100,000 distinct CDR3 sequences, about 8.5% observed once, and the top ten hold about a tenth. The sample comprised blood, either unsorted or a sorted T cell fraction (not recorded which). These receptors were obtained from a male donor with ankylosing spondylitis or in good health (not recorded which).

This clonotype was observed a few times. This may stem from a read error, because a much larger clone lies one nucleotide away. The chain employs TRBV7-2 and TRBJ1-4; D may be TRBD1 (5 bases). V dropped 6 bases and J dropped 10 bases, with 18 bases sitting between them. The CDR3 is made up of 14 amino acids. CDR1 is SGHTA, CDR2 FQGNSA, per germline. The CDR3 is CASRPGTELGKLFF. The CDR3 DNA reads as TGTGCCAGCAGGCCAGGGACGGAGCTTGGAAAACTGTTTTTT.

This clonotype occurred many times. V and J are TRBV20-1 and TRBJ2-1, with D unclear. Germline V lookup: CDR1 DFQATT, CDR2 SNEGSKA (reference sequence). This CDR3 has 15 residues. The V and J ends lost 0 bases and 8 bases respectively, with 17 bases between them. The CDR3 region has the DNA TGCAGTGCTAGAGATGTGGGTTCCGCGGCGGATGAGCAGTTCTTC. This codes for CSARDVGSAADEQFF.

Ten or more counts support this clonotype. CDR3 loop: CATSDYPGRGYEQYF. CDR3 nucleotide sequence: TGTGCCACCAGTGATTACCCCGGCAGGGGCTACGAGCAGTACTTC. The chain employs TRBV24-1 and TRBJ2-7, with D possibly TRBD1 on 6 matching bases. CDR3 size: 15 residues. Trimming pared 2 bases from V and 3 bases from J, leaving 13 bases between. The germline V gene has CDR1 KGHDR and CDR2 SFDVKD.

This clonotype was counted at least ten times. V usage is TRBV2 and J usage is TRBJ2-5; 9 bases fit TRBD1. The V and J ends lost 6 bases and 5 bases, in that order; junction bases with no gene match: 13. Germline V gene data show CDR1 as SNHLY and CDR2 as FYNNEI. The CDR3 has 16 amino acids. The CDR3 DNA reads as TGTGCCAGCAGCAACAGGGGGCAGCCATCCCGGGAGACCCAGTACTTC. Amino acids: CASSNRGQPSRETQYF. Looking up the rest from reference TRBV2 and TRBJ2-5 gives the full variable domain: EPEVTQTPSHQVTQMGQEVILRCVPISNHLYFYWYRQILGQKVEFLVSFYNNEISEKSEIFDDQFSVERPDGSNFTLKIRSTKLEDSAMYFCASSNRGQPSRETQYFGPGTRLLVL.

This clonotype was seen ten or more times. The rearrangement uses TRBV6-5 and TRBJ2-1; D remains ambiguous. The CDR3 consists of 14 residues. The germline CDR1 and CDR2 sequences are MNHEY and SVGAGI. The V end was cut by 2 bases, the J end by 6 bases, with 11 bases between. CDR3 protein: CASSYRLSSNEQFF. CDR3 DNA sequence: TGTGCCAGCAGTTACCGCCTAAGTAGCAATGAGCAGTTCTTC.

This clonotype was recorded many times. The chain uses TRBV5-6 and TRBJ2-1, with no clear D. V was shortened by 1 base and J by 7 bases, with 15 bases between the two germline ends. Germline CDR1 and CDR2: SGHDT and YYEEEE. This CDR3 contains 15 residues. In nucleotides, the CDR3 is TGTGCCAGCAGCTTGTGGGCTGAAGGCTCGAATGAGCAGTTCTTC. This translates into CASSLWAEGSNEQFF.

There are many counts of this clonotype. One end of the junction fails to match germline, which may point to a read error. The CDR3 DNA is TGTGCTAGCAGCTTAGTAGGAGCGACCCAAGAGACCCAGTACTTC. Translating it yields CASSLVGATQETQYF. The chain is built from TRBV7-7 and TRBJ2-5; D is uncertain. Germline lookup yields CDR1 SSHAT and CDR2 FNYEAQ (reference sequence). The CDR3 is made up of 15 amino acids.

This clonotype occurred many times. CDR3 region: CASSLVLGVNEQFF. The CDR3 DNA is TGTGCCAGCAGCTTAGTTCTCGGCGTTAATGAGCAGTTCTTC. This chain joins TRBV13 and TRBJ2-1; no reliable D call. The CDR3 is 14 residues long. V lost 1 base to trimming and J lost 7 bases, with 11 bases between them. Germline V gene sequence: CDR1 PRHDT, CDR2 FYEKMQ (reference sequence).

This clonotype was observed many times. J is TRBJ1-4 and V is TRBV12-3 or TRBV12-4, with 10 bases matching TRBD1. V lost 6 bases and J lost 0; bases outside the gene matches: 10. The CDR3 consists of 18 residues. The CDR3 spells CASSMTGGYAATNEKLFF. In DNA form, the CDR3 reads TGTGCCAGCAGCATGACAGGGGGCTACGCCGCAACTAATGAAAAACTGTTTTTT.

This clonotype was seen many times. This chain links TRBV6-1 with TRBJ1-2; unclear D gene. The germline gives CDR1 MNHNS, CDR2 SASEGT. Between the trimmed V and J ends, which lost 6 bases and 4 bases, there was a span of 12 bases. The CDR3 covers 13 residues. CDR3 coding DNA: TGTGCCAGCAGCGCATGGGTGGGCTATGGCTACACCTTC. It codes for CASSAWVGYGYTF.

This clonotype came up many times. This chain joins TRBV7-8 and TRBJ2-3, with D unresolved. V lost 1 base, J lost 4 bases, and 3 bases lay in between. The CDR3 is 12 residues long. In germline, CDR1 is SGHVS, CDR2 FQNEAQ. CDR3 sequence (DNA): TGTGCCAGCAGCTTAGGCCCAGATACGCAGTATTTT. As protein: CASSLGPDTQYF.

This clonotype was counted ten times or more. The chain has TRBV10-3 and TRBJ2-1; tentative D call: TRBD2 (6 bases). Looked up from germline, CDR1 is ENHRY and CDR2 is SYGVKD. CDR3 length: 18 amino acids. V lost 5 bases and J lost 5, with 25 bases in between. The CDR3 DNA reads TGTGCCATCAGTTCCGTCGAGGCCGGGACTTCCTTTCACAATGAGCAGTTCTTC. As protein: CAISSVEAGTSFHNEQFF.

In its sample, this clonotype was seen a few times. This sequence joins TRBV19 and TRBJ2-1; 12 positions agree with TRBD2. The CDR3 totals 14 residues. Trimming took 3 bases from V and 10 from J; bases not matched to a gene: 4. The V gene's germline CDR1 is LNHDA and CDR2 SQIVND (reference sequence). DNA of the CDR3: TGTGCCAGTAGTATGGGACTAGCGGGTAACGAGCAGTTCTTC. Translation gives CASSMGLAGNEQFF.

This clonotype was counted between two and nine times. This chain connects TRBV11-2 to TRBJ2-1; 8 bases map to TRBD2. Losses at the gene ends were 5 bases for V and 2 bases for J; bases not matched to a gene: 8. Germline V gene data show CDR1 as SGHAT and CDR2 as FQNNGV. This CDR3 contains 16 residues. CDR3 amino acids: CASSRPVAGTYNEQFF. As DNA, the CDR3 is TGTGCCAGCAGCCGTCCCGTAGCGGGGACCTACAATGAGCAGTTCTTC. The full variable domain, completed using reference TRBV11-2 and TRBJ2-1, is EAGVAQSPRYKIIEKRQSVAFWCNPISGHATLYWYQQILGQGPKLLIQFQNNGVVDDSQLPKDRFSAERLKGVDSTLKIQPAKLEDSAVYLCASSRPVAGTYNEQFFGPGTRLTVL.

This clonotype was counted many times. The chain has TRBV18 and TRBJ2-7, with 14 bases lining up with TRBD2. CDR3 length: 16 residues. The germline CDR1 and CDR2 sequences are KGHSH and LQKENI. After removal of 8 bases from V and 3 bases from J, the junction contained 9 bases not matched to a gene. The CDR3 loop reads CASRRTSGGPHYEQYF. CDR3 nucleotide sequence: TGTGCCAGCCGCCGGACTAGCGGGGGGCCCCACTACGAGCAGTACTTC.

This clonotype was found a few times. V is TRBV3-1 and J is TRBJ2-1; D remains unclear. The CDR3 extends over 16 amino acids. The V end lost 4 bases, the J end lost 8 bases, and 21 bases lay between the germline ends. From germline, CDR1 is LGHDT and CDR2 YNNKEL (reference sequence). CDR3 bases: TGTGCCAGCAGCCCCCACCGAGGACGGTTTGAGGATGAGCAGTTCTTC. Translating gives CASSPHRGRFEDEQFF.

The chain links TRBV7-8 to TRBJ1-4, with D unclear. Per germline, CDR1 SGHVS and CDR2 FQNEAQ. The CDR3 totals 15 residues. V lost 5 bases and J lost 0, with 10 bases in between. CDR3 loop: CASSLRRTTNEKLFF. As DNA, the CDR3 is TGTGCCAGCAGCCTAAGGCGGACAACTAATGAAAAACTGTTTTTT.

This clonotype was seen repeatedly, ten times or more. J is TRBJ1-1 and V is TRBV12-3 or TRBV12-4, with D unresolved. The length of the CDR3 is 13 residues. V was clipped by 6 bases and J by 1 base, with 9 bases between them. The DNA for the CDR3 is TGTGCCAGCAGCCACGCCACGAACACTGAAGCTTTCTTT. It codes for CASSHATNTEAFF.

Many counts were recorded for this clonotype. The gene calls are TRBV20-1 and TRBJ2-7, with 14 nucleotides matching TRBD2. The junction had 13 bases not matched to a gene; V was cut back by 6 bases and J by 6 bases. The germline V gene encodes CDR1 DFQATT and CDR2 SNEGSKA (reference sequence). CDR3 length: 16 residues. CDR3 loop: CSALPPGLAGVGEQYF. The CDR3 region has the DNA TGCAGTGCCCTCCCCCCGGGACTAGCGGGAGTGGGCGAGCAGTACTTC.

This clonotype was detected many times. This chain joins TRBV12-5 and TRBJ2-4, with D unresolved. Per the germline V gene, CDR1 is LGHNT and CDR2 is FRNRAP. The CDR3 contains 11 residues. V was pared by 2 bases and J by 7 bases, with 3 bases between. CDR3: CASGLTNIQYF. The DNA for the CDR3 is TGTGCTAGTGGTTTGACGAACATTCAGTACTTC.